This T cell receptor beta chain was captured in a study of blood T cells in healthy people across ages. About the research overall: Template switching captured about one barcoded beta molecule per two T cells. Findings of the study overall: It was the long-lived donors that had more naive CD4+ cells and higher diversity than aged donors. Nothing was known about donor CMV status, and this possibly confounded expanded clonotype changes.

A remark on this clonotype: The antigen remains undetermined.

With 0 bases removed from V and 6 bases from J, the gap between germline ends came to 12 bases. Germline lookup yields CDR1 SGHTA and CDR2 FQGTGA. The CDR3 covers 14 residues. Alongside a J-beta primer mix, a sample-barcoded 5' primer served in a second PCR lasting roughly 6 to 11 cycles. No fewer than 3 million CDR3-containing paired-end reads came from each sample. One entry per CDR3 protein results from TCRdb running MiXCR on the 5' RACE reads. This table holds some 690,000 distinct CDR3 sequences, 22% found once. This TCR derives from a man between 65 and 79 years old in good health. The genes are TRBV7-3 and TRBJ2-7, with D tentatively TRBD2 (6 bases). Sequenced material: blood. CDR3 in amino acids: CASSLTGLLREQYF. CDR3 bases: TGTGCCAGCAGCTTAACGGGACTCCTCCGCGAGCAGTACTTC.